This T cell receptor (beta chain) was sequenced for a study of blood T cell repertoires in COVID-19. Looking at the study overall: The origin of the acute and convalescent COVID-19 samples was the United States, Italy and Spain.

Study processing details: Amplification of reference gene primers provided the estimated nucleated cell counts. Method: immunoSEQ multiplex PCR; TCRdb's copy keeps in-frame clones and lacks some. V and J calls and clone size are copied from that table; D and trimming were computed from the DNA. The sample lists 55,000 or so clones; roughly 80% were seen once. The receptor was isolated from a man aged 55 to 69 with acute or convalescent COVID-19. The sequenced sample was peripheral blood.

The CDR3 nucleotides are TGTGCCAGCAGCGGACAGGAGGGGCAATATGTGCCCCAGCATTTT. Amino acids: CASSGQEGQYVPQHF. The rearrangement uses TRBV28 and TRBJ1-5; 7 bases match TRBD1. The CDR3 is 15 amino acids. The trim removed 6 bases at V and 9 bases at J, leaving 14 bases unmatched. Looked up from germline, CDR1 is MDHEN and CDR2 is SYDVKM.